The source of this T cell receptor (beta chain) is a study of blood T cell repertoires in COVID-19. As for the study in general: Specimens from acute and convalescent COVID-19 originated in the United States, Italy and Spain. PBMCs, B-cell-depleted T cells, or T cells provided the cDNA or gDNA that made up the material.

Using immunoSEQ multiplex PCR, the repertoire was profiled, and TCRdb retains in-frame clones only, with some absent. The sample shows more than 150,000 clones, around four fifths of them seen only once. Germline values: CDR1 GTSNPN, CDR2 SVGIG (reference sequence). Trimming removed 2 bases at V and 7 bases at J, with 15 bases between. This CDR3 contains 15 residues. The J gene is TRBJ1-6, the V gene TRBV30, with D perhaps TRBD1 (6 bases). Material: peripheral blood. The receptor was derived from a man between 25 and 39 years old with active or convalescent COVID-19. In DNA, the CDR3 is TGTGCCTGGAGTCCCACAGGTCAGGGGAATTCACCCCTCCACTTT. It specifies CAWSPTGQGNSPLHF.